These 10 T cell receptor beta chains were all obtained from the same sample, sequenced in a study of blood T cell repertoires in COVID-19. The assay was immunoSEQ multiplex PCR, and TCRdb's table has in-frame clones only and misses some. The sample lists fewer than 250,000 clones, roughly four fifths occurring once. The sequencing input was peripheral blood. The receptor set was obtained from a woman in her 70s with acute or convalescent COVID-19.

The CDR3 DNA sequence: TGTGCCAGCAGTATAAGCGGGAGCTCTCTCTACGAGCAGTACTTC. This sequence encodes CASSISGSSLYEQYF. The chain joins TRBV7-8 to TRBJ2-7; 8 positions match TRBD2. The CDR3 contains 15 residues. V shed 6 bases and J 3 bases; nucleotides not matched to a gene: 10. Per germline, CDR1 SGHVS and CDR2 FQNEAQ.

CDR3 DNA: TGTGCCAGCAGCCAAGTCGGAGCGAACACTGAAGCTTTCTTT. It yields the protein CASSQVGANTEAFF. The rearrangement links TRBV3-1 (or the pseudogene TRBV3-2) to TRBJ1-1; D gene uncertain. V was clipped by 1 base and J by 1 base, with 7 bases between them. From germline, CDR1 is LGHDT and CDR2 YNNKEL (reference sequence). The CDR3 runs 14 residues.

This clone was observed a handful of times. This sequence joins TRBV30 and TRBJ1-5, with TRBD1 matching over 7 bases. Trimming took 2 bases from V and 6 from J; bases not matched to a gene: 10. Germline CDR1 reads GTSNPN; CDR2 reads SVGIG (reference sequence). This CDR3 has 15 residues. The CDR3 nucleotides are TGTGCCTGGAGTCAAGACAGGGTTGCGACTCAGCCCCAGCATTTT. Its protein product is CAWSQDRVATQPQHF.

This clone was counted only a few times. V usage is TRBV11-3 and J usage is TRBJ1-1; D not certain. The CDR3 has 14 amino acids. Per germline, CDR1 SGHNT and CDR2 YENEEA. The V and J ends lost 3 bases and 0 bases respectively, with 8 bases between them. CDR3 DNA sequence: TGTGCCAGCAGCTTCGGCCGGGTGAACACTGAAGCTTTCTTT. Translated, it gives CASSFGRVNTEAFF.

This chain uses TRBV6-5 with TRBJ1-3, with D unresolved. There are 13 residues in the CDR3. CDR1 is MNHEY, CDR2 SVGAGI, per germline. The germline V and J ends were trimmed by 4 bases and 0 bases, with 4 bases remaining between them. The CDR3 sequence is CASSWLSGNTIYF. The CDR3 DNA is TGTGCCAGCAGTTGGCTCTCTGGAAACACCATATATTTT.

On this clone: Distinct nucleotide sequences in the sample also encode this CDR3. The V gene is TRBV3-1 (or the pseudogene TRBV3-2), the J gene TRBJ2-7; D gene ambiguous. Trimming left V 1 base short and J 4 bases short, with 2 bases between. The CDR3 extends over 11 amino acids. Germline V gene lookup returns CDR1 LGHDT and CDR2 YNNKEL (reference sequence). The CDR3 region has the DNA TGTGCCAGCAGCCAAGCATACGAGCAGTACTTC. Translating it yields CASSQAYEQYF.

The chain links TRBV18 to TRBJ1-2; 10 nucleotides match TRBD1. The CDR3 contains 14 residues. Unmatched junction bases numbered 2, after V lost 5 bases and J lost 2 bases. Germline lookup yields CDR1 KGHSH and CDR2 LQKENI. The CDR3 here is CASSDRGLNYGYTF. The CDR3 nucleotides are TGTGCCAGCTCAGACAGGGGGCTAAACTATGGCTACACCTTC.

The chain links TRBV6-6 to TRBJ2-2, with TRBD2 identical over 8 bases. CDR3 length equals 15 residues. CDR1 is MNHNY and CDR2 is SVGAGI in the germline V gene (reference sequence). V lost 2 bases to trimming and J lost 6 bases; unmatched junction nucleotides: 5. This chain's CDR3 is CASSYTGGPSGELFF. The DNA of the CDR3 is TGTGCCAGCAGTTACACGGGGGGGCCATCCGGGGAGCTGTTTTTT.

This clone has a handful of counts. The chain has TRBV19 and TRBJ1-2, with D maybe TRBD1 (5 bases). Germline V gene sequence: CDR1 LNHDA, CDR2 SQIVND (reference sequence). V was shortened by 10 bases and J by 4 bases, with 19 bases between the two germline ends. CDR3 size: 14 residues. The CDR3 bases are TGTGCCACCGCCTCAGGGTTAGGACCCTATGGCTACACCTTC. Its translation: CATASGLGPYGYTF. Supplemented by reference TRBV19 and TRBJ1-2, the full variable domain reads DGGITQSPKYLFRKEGQNVTLSCEQNLNHDAMYWYRQDPGQGLRLIYYSQIVNDFQKGDIAEGYSVSREKKESFPLTVTSAQKNPTAFYLCATASGLGPYGYTFGSGTRLTVV.

The rearrangement uses TRBV9 and TRBJ1-3; possible D gene TRBD1, 5 bases. The CDR3 is 15 amino acids. The V gene lost 3 bases and the J gene lost 1 base, with 11 bases spanning the gap. Per the germline V gene, CDR1 is SGDLS and CDR2 is YYNGEE. The CDR3 DNA reads TGTGCCAGCAGCGCCAGGGACTGGTCTGGAAACACCATATATTTT. Its protein product is CASSARDWSGNTIYF.